The 28 T cell receptor beta chains below were found in one sample sequenced in a study of CD8 T cells in Susac syndrome. Random hexamers were used to reverse transcribe roughly 0.45 to 1 ug of RNA. TCRdb re-analysed the immunoSEQ multiplex PCR reads in MiXCR, keeping a single row per CDR3 protein. The sample yields about 130,000 distinct CDR3 sequences, nearly 95% seen once. The material sequenced was CD4+ T cells from PBMCs. The receptors here all came from a human donor in good health.

The J gene is TRBJ1-1, the V gene TRBV3-1; D gene uncertain. V was cut by 4 bases and J by 1 base, with 10 bases left in between. Germline V CDR1 and CDR2: LGHDT, YNNKEL (reference sequence). The CDR3 consists of 14 residues. The DNA for the CDR3 is TGTGCCAGCAGCCTCCGACGCACGAACACTGAAGCTTTCTTT. Protein: CASSLRRTNTEAFF.

The V call is TRBV15, the J call TRBJ2-5; possible D gene TRBD1, 5 bases. CDR1 and CDR2 (germline): LNHNV, YYDKDF (reference sequence). The germline V and J ends were trimmed by 5 bases and 2 bases, with 12 bases remaining between them. The CDR3 consists of 14 residues. As DNA, the CDR3 is TGTGCCACCAGCCTTCCGCAGGGACAAGAGACCCAGTACTTC. It encodes CATSLPQGQETQYF.

The chain recombines TRBV5-6 with TRBJ1-5; TRBD1 aligns across 8 bases. The junction had 13 bases not matched to a gene; V was cut back by 8 bases and J by 0 bases. From germline, CDR1 is SGHDT and CDR2 YYEEEE. The CDR3 sequence is 17 residues long. The DNA for the CDR3 is TGTGCCAGTCACACAGGGGGGCCCCGATATAGCAATCAGCCCCAGCATTTT. It is translated as CASHTGGPRYSNQPQHF.

This rearrangement joins TRBV7-2 to TRBJ2-5, with 10 bases matching TRBD2. Per the germline V gene, CDR1 is SGHTA and CDR2 is FQGNSA. The CDR3 loop spans 15 amino acids. J gave up 7 bases and V 2 bases, and 7 bases lay outside the gene matches. The CDR3 loop is CASSLSLAGEGTQYF. For the CDR3, the DNA is TGTGCCAGCAGCTTATCCCTAGCGGGAGAAGGGACCCAGTACTTC.

The rearrangement links TRBV4-1 to TRBJ1-1; perhaps TRBD1 as D (5 bases). This CDR3 has 14 residues. CDR1 and CDR2 (germline): MGHRA, YSYEKL. V was clipped by 4 bases and J by 3 bases, with 12 bases between them. CDR3 bases: TGCGCCAGCAGCCGATACCGAGGGGACACTGAAGCTTTCTTT. Residues: CASSRYRGDTEAFF.

The gene calls are TRBV12-3 or TRBV12-4 and TRBJ2-7; a possible D gene is TRBD2 (5 bases). The length of the CDR3 is 13 residues. Trimming left V 0 bases short and J 7 bases short, with 10 bases between. CDR3 sequence reads: CASSLAGEGEQYF. Here the CDR3 DNA reads TGTGCCAGCAGTTTAGCGGGAGAAGGGGAGCAGTACTTC.

The chain joins TRBV7-9 to TRBJ2-2; D may correspond to TRBD1 or TRBD2 (5 bases each). Germline CDR1 reads SEHNR; CDR2 reads FQNEAQ (reference sequence). The V end was cut by 5 bases, the J end by 0 bases, with 13 bases between. The CDR3 length is 16 residues. CDR3 coding DNA: TGTGCCAGCAGCCCGGGGCCAGCGGCGAACACCGGGGAGCTGTTTTTT. Translated, it gives CASSPGPAANTGELFF.

The J gene is TRBJ2-2, the V gene TRBV19; D is uncertain. V was pared by 7 bases and J by 6 bases, with 12 bases between. Germline values: CDR1 LNHDA, CDR2 SQIVND (reference sequence). The CDR3 sequence is 13 residues long. The CDR3 is CASTIRLSGELFF. DNA for the CDR3: TGTGCCAGTACTATTAGGCTCTCCGGGGAGCTGTTTTTT. Based on the CDR3 plus reference TRBV19 and TRBJ2-2, the full variable domain is DGGITQSPKYLFRKEGQNVTLSCEQNLNHDAMYWYRQDPGQGLRLIYYSQIVNDFQKGDIAEGYSVSREKKESFPLTVTSAQKNPTAFYLCASTIRLSGELFFGEGSRLTVL.

The chain is built from TRBV4-2 and TRBJ2-5; 7 bases are a match to TRBD1. V dropped 1 base and J dropped 5; count of bases not matched to a gene: 7. Germline V lookup: CDR1 LGHNA, CDR2 YNFKEQ. This CDR3 is 15 amino acids long. CDR3 nucleotide sequence: TGTGCCAGCAGCCAAGGGACAGGTTCCAGGGAGACCCAGTACTTC. Protein: CASSQGTGSRETQYF.

This clonotype is a singleton in its sample. V is TRBV5-6 and J is TRBJ2-4, with D possibly matching TRBD2 (7 bases). The CDR3 contains 14 residues. V dropped 1 base and J dropped 7 bases, with 12 bases sitting between them. Germline V lookup: CDR1 SGHDT, CDR2 YYEEEE. The CDR3 spells CASSLRGGWNIQYF. In DNA form, the CDR3 reads TGTGCCAGCAGCTTGAGGGGGGGCTGGAACATTCAGTACTTC. The full variable domain, completed using reference TRBV5-6 and TRBJ2-4, is DAGVTQSPTHLIKTRGQQVTLRCSPKSGHDTVSWYQQALGQGPQFIFQYYEEEERQRGNFPDRFSGHQFPNYSSELNVNALLLGDSALYLCASSLRGGWNIQYFGAGTRLSVL.

V gene TRBV27 combines with J gene TRBJ2-5; the D gene is possibly TRBD1 (6 bases). The CDR3 extends over 15 amino acids. The ends were cut back, 4 bases at V and 4 bases at J, with 16 bases in the middle. Germline lookup yields CDR1 MNHEY and CDR2 SMNVEV (reference sequence). For the CDR3, the DNA is TGTGCCAGCAGTTCGGGACACCCCAGAGCAGAGACCCAGTACTTC. Amino acid sequence: CASSSGHPRAETQYF.

This clonotype was seen more than once but under ten times. The rearrangement uses TRBV29-1 and TRBJ2-5; 11 nucleotides line up with TRBD1. After removal of 7 bases from V and 3 bases from J, the junction contained 4 bases not matched to a gene. CDR3 length equals 13 residues. Looked up from germline, CDR1 is SQVTM and CDR2 is ANQGSEA. The CDR3: CSAGDRGKETQYF. CDR3 nucleotides: TGCAGCGCGGGGGACAGGGGGAAAGAGACCCAGTACTTC.

This clonotype appeared a few times. The chain links TRBV3-1 to TRBJ2-7; D is undetermined. Germline-derived CDR1 and CDR2 are LGHDT and YNNKEL (reference sequence). The CDR3 covers 12 residues. V lost 5 bases to trimming and J lost 4 bases, with 9 bases between them. The CDR3 DNA reads TGTGCCAGCAGCAAAACAAATTACGAGCAGTACTTC. It translates to CASSKTNYEQYF.

The chain employs TRBV19 and TRBJ1-1; D is unclear. V lost 1 base to trimming and J lost 6 bases, with 9 bases between them. Germline V gene sequence: CDR1 LNHDA, CDR2 SQIVND (reference sequence). The CDR3 runs to 13 residues. CDR3 sequence: CASSIAPRAEAFF. The DNA of the CDR3 is TGTGCCAGTAGTATAGCCCCAAGGGCTGAAGCTTTCTTT. The complete variable domain, with remaining parts taken from reference TRBV19 and TRBJ1-1, reads DGGITQSPKYLFRKEGQNVTLSCEQNLNHDAMYWYRQDPGQGLRLIYYSQIVNDFQKGDIAEGYSVSREKKESFPLTVTSAQKNPTAFYLCASSIAPRAEAFFGQGTRLTVV.

V usage is TRBV29-1 and J usage is TRBJ2-7, with TRBD1 identical over 10 bases. The CDR3 is 12 amino acids. Germline CDR1 is SQVTM and CDR2 is ANQGSEA. J was trimmed by 6 bases and V by 4 bases; bases with no gene match: 3. DNA for the CDR3: TGCAGCGTTGGACAGGGGGCGGGCGAGCAGTACTTC. Protein sequence: CSVGQGAGEQYF.

The V call is TRBV6-1, the J call TRBJ2-7; possibly TRBD1 or TRBD2 for D (5 bases each). Trimming stripped 3 bases from V and 6 bases from J, with 15 bases between. The CDR3 runs 14 residues. Looked up from germline, CDR1 is MNHNS and CDR2 is SASEGT. The CDR3 nucleotides read TGTGCCAGCAGTGAGGGACGGATTCCTGGCGAGCAGTACTTC. It is translated as CASSEGRIPGEQYF.

The chain combines TRBV11-2 with TRBJ2-1; D call uncertain. This CDR3 comprises 15 residues. V lost 1 base and J 4 bases, leaving 11 bases between the germline ends. Germline CDR1 is SGHAT and CDR2 is FQNNGV. The CDR3 nucleotides are TGTGCCAGCAGCTTAGGCAGCAAAGGTTACAATGAGCAGTTCTTC. This sequence encodes CASSLGSKGYNEQFF.

V is TRBV29-1 and J is TRBJ1-1; TRBD1 might be the D (5 bases). The V and J ends lost 3 bases and 0 bases respectively, with 11 bases between them. There are 14 residues in the CDR3. Germline V gene data show CDR1 as SQVTM and CDR2 as ANQGSEA. CDR3 residues: CSVDRGQLNTEAFF. DNA for the CDR3: TGCAGCGTTGATCGCGGACAACTGAACACTGAAGCTTTCTTT.

The chain links TRBV5-4 to TRBJ2-5, with D perhaps matching TRBD1 (6 bases). The V gene lost 0 bases and the J gene lost 2 bases, with 8 bases spanning the gap. This CDR3 contains 14 residues. Germline CDR1 SGHNT, CDR2 YYREEE (reference sequence). The CDR3 here is CASSLGDTQETQYF. DNA of the CDR3: TGTGCCAGCAGCTTGGGGGACACACAAGAGACCCAGTACTTC.

The chain is built from TRBV23-1 and TRBJ2-7; TRBD1 matches 7 bases. TRBV23-1 is treated as an ORF (open reading frame) with a function not yet certain. The V gene end was trimmed by 2 bases and the J gene end by 6 bases; junction bases not matched to a gene: 7. The CDR3 has 14 residues. The CDR3 nucleotides are TGCGCCAGCAGTCAAACGAAGGGGGCGGGCGAGCAGTACTTC. Protein product: CASSQTKGAGEQYF.

The rearrangement joins TRBV3-1 to TRBJ2-7; 7 nucleotides align to TRBD1. The V segment lost 0 bases and the J segment 12 bases; nucleotides outside the gene matches: 11. This CDR3 spans 14 amino acids. CDR1 is LGHDT, CDR2 YNNKEL, per germline (reference sequence). CDR3 nucleotide sequence: TGTGCCAGCAGCCAAGATTTGCAGGGGGTGAGGACGTACTTC. As protein: CASSQDLQGVRTYF.

The J gene is TRBJ2-7, the V gene TRBV5-6; weak D call: TRBD2 (6 bases). The ends were cut back, 2 bases at V and 6 bases at J, with 15 bases in the middle. Germline CDR1 reads SGHDT; CDR2 reads YYEEEE. The CDR3 runs 14 residues. CDR3 in DNA: TGTGCCAGCAGCTTCCCCGGGACTTCCCTCGAGCAGTACTTC. It codes for CASSFPGTSLEQYF.

V gene TRBV20-1 combines with J gene TRBJ2-7, with 10 bases that match TRBD2. In germline, CDR1 is DFQATT, CDR2 SNEGSKA (reference sequence). The CDR3 is 14 residues long. The trim removed 5 bases at V and 6 bases at J, leaving 10 bases unmatched. CDR3 DNA: TGCAGTGCTCCAAAAGCGGGAGGGCCACTCGAGCAGTACTTC. Amino acids: CSAPKAGGPLEQYF.

The genes are TRBV20-1 and TRBJ2-7, with 9 bases lining up with TRBD1. V lost 6 bases and J lost 3; bases outside the gene matches: 9. CDR3 size: 14 residues. Germline V gives CDR1 DFQATT, CDR2 SNEGSKA (reference sequence). The CDR3 DNA reads TGCAGTGCGAGGGACAGGGAGAAGAGCTACGAGCAGTACTTC. This translates into CSARDREKSYEQYF.

The chain employs TRBV20-1 and TRBJ2-3; 7 nucleotides match TRBD2. Losses at the gene ends were 1 base for V and 3 bases for J; bases not matched to a gene: 4. This CDR3 is built from 14 residues. Germline V gene lookup returns CDR1 DFQATT and CDR2 SNEGSKA (reference sequence). The CDR3 loop is CSARGGLVTDTQYF. The CDR3 DNA follows: TGCAGTGCTAGAGGTGGACTAGTAACAGATACGCAGTATTTT.

The genes are TRBV7-2 and TRBJ2-3; D remains unclear. V lost 4 bases and J 1 base, leaving 12 bases between the germline ends. In germline, CDR1 is SGHTA, CDR2 FQGNSA. This CDR3 is built from 15 residues. The CDR3 sequence: CASSSALVGTDTQYF. The CDR3 region has the DNA TGTGCCAGCAGCTCAGCACTCGTTGGCACAGATACGCAGTATTTT.

The chain uses TRBV7-2 and TRBJ2-5; D gene unclear. Germline V gives CDR1 SGHTA, CDR2 FQGNSA. V lost 4 bases, J lost 3 bases, and 9 bases lay in between. The CDR3 runs to 13 residues. The DNA for the CDR3 is TGTGCCAGCAGCTCCTGGCCCGAAGAGACCCAGTACTTC. Its translation: CASSSWPEETQYF.

The rearrangement uses TRBV2 and TRBJ2-2; 7 bases are shared with TRBD1. Germline V gene data show CDR1 as SNHLY and CDR2 as FYNNEI. The ends lost 4 bases at V and 6 bases at J; junction bases unmatched: 11. The CDR3 has 16 residues. CDR3 in DNA: TGTGCCAGCAGTGCCGTCCCTGACAGGGTAGCCGGGGAGCTGTTTTTT. Its protein product is CASSAVPDRVAGELFF.